Listed below are T cell receptor beta chains from one sample, sequenced in a study of cytomegalovirus exposure and HLA in healthy donors. Using immunoSEQ multiplex PCR, the repertoire was profiled, and TCRdb retains in-frame clones only, with some absent. Altogether 90,000 to 120,000 clones are present, around 85% being singletons, with the ten largest covering more than 2.5%. The sequenced sample consisted of PBMCs. Every receptor here comes from a young woman in good health and CMV-seronegative. Both conserved end residues are part of each CDR3. D genes are given only for firm matches. Only part of the rows carry a size: once, few, many, or a class if the clone is expanded.

d_call j_call clone_size v_call cdr3_aa cdr3_nt
- TRBJ1-5 - TRBV4-2 CASSQDGERNQPQHF TGTGCCAGCAGCCAAGACGGCGAGCGGAATCAGCCCCAGCATTTT
- TRBJ2-7 - TRBV5-1 CASSLGQNYEQYF TGCGCCAGCAGCCTAGGACAGAACTACGAGCAGTACTTC
- TRBJ2-6 many TRBV6-1 CASSQYTSGANVLTF TGTGCCAGCAGTCAGTATACCTCTGGGGCCAACGTCCTGACTTTC
- TRBJ1-2 - TRBV7-9 CASSPTILRDSGYGYTF TGTGCCAGCAGCCCGACGATCTTGCGGGATTCTGGCTATGGCTACACCTTC
TRBD1 TRBJ2-7 - TRBV7-8 CASSLSTGGAFEQYF TGTGCCAGCAGCTTATCGACAGGGGGTGCGTTCGAGCAGTACTTC
TRBD1 TRBJ2-3 once TRBV13 CASSLRGQGITDTQYF TGTGCCAGCAGCTTACGAGGACAGGGAATCACAGATACGCAGTATTTT
- TRBJ2-1 - TRBV7-9 CASSLQGRDEQFF TGTGCCAGCAGCTTACAGGGTAGGGATGAGCAGTTCTTC
TRBD1 TRBJ2-3 - TRBV28 CALAPGGGTDTQYF TGTGCCCTTGCCCCAGGGGGCGGCACAGATACGCAGTATTTT
- TRBJ1-2 - TRBV28 CASSYGGYGYTF TGTGCCAGCAGTTATGGGGGGTATGGCTACACCTTC
TRBD2 TRBJ2-1 - TRBV6-1 CASSSSGGAYNEQFF TGTGCCAGCAGTTCTAGCGGGGGGGCCTACAATGAGCAGTTCTTC
TRBD2 TRBJ2-5 - TRBV7-3 CASSSTSGGVETQYF TGTGCCAGCAGCTCGACTAGCGGGGGGGTGGAGACCCAGTACTTC
TRBD2 TRBJ2-2 - TRBV9 CASGRAGGTGELFF TGTGCCAGCGGCCGAGCGGGGGGCACCGGGGAGCTGTTTTTT
- TRBJ1-6 - TRBV6-6 CASSYQGWDSPLHF TGTGCCAGCAGTTACCAGGGATGGGATTCACCCCTCCACTTT
TRBD2 TRBJ2-7 few TRBV18 CASSYSGGDSYEQYF TGTGCCAGCTCATATAGCGGGGGAGACTCCTACGAGCAGTACTTC
TRBD2 TRBJ2-7 - TRBV27 CASSGLAGVNEQYF TGTGCCAGCAGCGGACTAGCGGGGGTAAACGAGCAGTACTTC
- TRBJ1-4 - TRBV9 CASSQGNEKLFF TGTGCCAGCAGCCAGGGGAACGAAAAACTGTTTTTT
- TRBJ1-1 - TRBV5-1 CASSRGNTEAFF TGCGCCAGCAGCCGGGGGAACACTGAAGCTTTCTTT
TRBD1 TRBJ2-7 - TRBV2 CASSLETGLYEQYF TGTGCCAGCAGTTTGGAGACAGGGCTCTACGAGCAGTACTTC
- TRBJ2-5 - TRBV25-1 CASSDSGRSQETQYF TGTGCCAGCAGTGATAGCGGCAGGAGCCAAGAGACCCAGTACTTC
- TRBJ2-3 - TRBV5-8 CASSWGGANTDTQYF TGTGCCAGCAGCTGGGGGGGGGCGAACACAGATACGCAGTATTTT
- TRBJ2-3 - TRBV28 CASTNGHTDTQYF TGTGCCAGCACAAATGGCCACACAGATACGCAGTATTTT
- TRBJ2-7 - TRBV27 CASSYRSSYEQYF TGTGCCTCATCTTACAGGAGCTCCTACGAGCAGTACTTC
- TRBJ2-2 - TRBV6-5 CASSYSPGGSTGELFF TGTGCCAGCAGTTACTCCCCAGGGGGGAGCACCGGGGAGCTGTTTTTT
- TRBJ1-2 few TRBV30 CAWSVSGPVLGGTDYGYTF TGTGCCTGGAGTGTCTCGGGTCCCGTGCTGGGGGGGACCGACTATGGCTACACCTTC
- TRBJ2-3 - TRBV29-1 CSVPQFDF TGCAGCGTTCCCCAGTTCGATTTT
- TRBJ1-3 - TRBV4-1 CASSQDRSGRSGNTIYF TGCGCCAGCAGCCAAGATCGGAGCGGACGCTCTGGAAACACCATATATTTT
TRBD2 TRBJ2-1 - TRBV2 CATAGLGLGFF TGTGCCACCGCGGGACTAGGCCTAGGGTTCTTC
TRBD1 TRBJ1-2 once TRBV9 CASSAGGVGYGYTF TGTGCCAGCAGCGCAGGGGGCGTTGGGTATGGCTACACCTTC